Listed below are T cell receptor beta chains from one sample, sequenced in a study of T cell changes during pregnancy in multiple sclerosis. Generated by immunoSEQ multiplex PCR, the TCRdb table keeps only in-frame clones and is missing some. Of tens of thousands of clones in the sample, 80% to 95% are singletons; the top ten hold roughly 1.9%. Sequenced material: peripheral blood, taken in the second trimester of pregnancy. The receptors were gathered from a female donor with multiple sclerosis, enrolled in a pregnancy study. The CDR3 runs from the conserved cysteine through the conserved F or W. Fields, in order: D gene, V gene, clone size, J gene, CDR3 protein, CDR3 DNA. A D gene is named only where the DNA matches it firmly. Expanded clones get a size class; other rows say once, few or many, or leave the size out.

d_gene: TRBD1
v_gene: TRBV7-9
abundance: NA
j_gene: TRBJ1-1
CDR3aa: CASSFYAGTGNTEAFF
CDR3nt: TGTGCCAGCAGCTTTTACGCCGGGACAGGGAACACTGAAGCTTTCTTT

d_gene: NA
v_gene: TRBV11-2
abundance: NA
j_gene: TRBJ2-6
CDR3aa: CASSPGQRISGANVLTF
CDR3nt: TGTGCCAGCAGCCCGGGACAAAGGATCTCTGGGGCCAACGTCCTGACTTTC

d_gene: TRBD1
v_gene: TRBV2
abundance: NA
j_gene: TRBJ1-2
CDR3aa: CASRGTGRNYGYTF
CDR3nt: TGTGCCAGCAGGGGGACAGGGCGGAACTATGGCTACACCTTC

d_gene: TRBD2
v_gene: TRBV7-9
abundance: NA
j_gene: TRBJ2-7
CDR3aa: CASSGDGGNHEQYF
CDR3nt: TGTGCCAGCAGCGGAGACGGGGGGAACCACGAGCAGTACTTC

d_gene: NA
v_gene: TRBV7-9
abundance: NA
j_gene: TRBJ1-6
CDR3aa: CASSLGDRENSPLHF
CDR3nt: TGTGCCAGCAGCTTAGGAGACCGGGAGAATTCACCCCTCCACTTT

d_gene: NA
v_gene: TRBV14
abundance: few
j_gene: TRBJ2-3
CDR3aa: CASSQEIYTDTQYF
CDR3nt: TGTGCCAGCAGCCAAGAGATCTACACAGATACGCAGTATTTT

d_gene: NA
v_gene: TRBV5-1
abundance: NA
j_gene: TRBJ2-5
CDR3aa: CASSFSGRETQYF
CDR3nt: TGCGCCAGCAGCTTTTCGGGGAGAGAGACCCAGTACTTC

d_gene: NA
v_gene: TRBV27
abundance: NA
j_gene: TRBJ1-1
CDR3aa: CASSFAEGLNTEAFF
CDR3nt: TGTGCCAGCAGTTTCGCGGAAGGATTGAACACTGAAGCTTTCTTT

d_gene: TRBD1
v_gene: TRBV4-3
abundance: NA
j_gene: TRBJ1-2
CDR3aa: CASSQVWTGGYGYTF
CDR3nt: TGCGCCAGCAGCCAGGTTTGGACAGGCGGATATGGCTACACCTTC

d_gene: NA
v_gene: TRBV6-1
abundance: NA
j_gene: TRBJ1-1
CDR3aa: CASSHTGQNHEAFF
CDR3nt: TGTGCCAGCAGCCATACTGGACAGAACCATGAAGCTTTCTTT

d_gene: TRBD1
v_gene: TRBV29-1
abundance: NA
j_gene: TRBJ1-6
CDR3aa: CSVAEGQSNSPLHF
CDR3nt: TGCAGCGTTGCCGAGGGACAGAGTAATTCACCCCTCCACTTT

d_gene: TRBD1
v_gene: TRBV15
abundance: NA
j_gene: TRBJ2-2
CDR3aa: CATTGQGRNTGELFF
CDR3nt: TGTGCCACCACCGGACAGGGTCGAAACACCGGGGAGCTGTTTTTT

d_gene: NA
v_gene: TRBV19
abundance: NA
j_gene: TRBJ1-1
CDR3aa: CASSIQGLRTEAFF
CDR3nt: TGTGCCAGTAGTATCCAAGGACTTCGCACTGAAGCTTTCTTT

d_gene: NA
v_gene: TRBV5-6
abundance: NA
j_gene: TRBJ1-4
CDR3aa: CASSLPGANEKLFF
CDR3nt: TGTGCCAGCAGCTTGCCAGGCGCTAATGAAAAACTGTTTTTT

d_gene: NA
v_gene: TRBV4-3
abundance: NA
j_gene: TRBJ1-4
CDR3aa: CASSQERSNEKLFF
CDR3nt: TGCGCCAGCAGCCAAGAGAGGAGTAATGAAAAACTGTTTTTT

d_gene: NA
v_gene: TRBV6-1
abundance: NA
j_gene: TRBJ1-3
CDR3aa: CASRDTYSGNTIYF
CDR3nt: TGTGCCAGCAGGGACACTTACTCTGGAAACACCATATATTTT

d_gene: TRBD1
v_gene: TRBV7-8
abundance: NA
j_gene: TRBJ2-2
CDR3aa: CASKDRANTGELFF
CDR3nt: TGTGCCAGTAAGGACAGGGCGAACACCGGGGAGCTGTTTTTT

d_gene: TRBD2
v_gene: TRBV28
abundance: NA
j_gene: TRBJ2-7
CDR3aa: CASSSLLQRLAGGPDEQYF
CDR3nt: TGTGCCAGCAGTTCCCTCCTACAAAGACTAGCGGGAGGGCCCGACGAGCAGTACTTC

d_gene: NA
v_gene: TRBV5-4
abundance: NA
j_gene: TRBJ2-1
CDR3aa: CASSLAGGTYNEQFF
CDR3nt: TGTGCCAGCAGCTTGGCCGGCGGGACCTACAATGAGCAGTTCTTC

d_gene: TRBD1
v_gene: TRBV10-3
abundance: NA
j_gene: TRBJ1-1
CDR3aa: CAIKGTGPTEAFF
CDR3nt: TGTGCCATCAAGGGGACAGGGCCCACTGAAGCTTTCTTT

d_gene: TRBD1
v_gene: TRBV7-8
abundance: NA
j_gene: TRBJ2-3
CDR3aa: CASSPSRTGGHTQYF
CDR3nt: TGTGCCAGCAGCCCATCCCGGACAGGGGGCCATACGCAGTATTTT

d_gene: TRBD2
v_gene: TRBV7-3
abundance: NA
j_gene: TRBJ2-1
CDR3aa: CASSSSGAIYNEQFF
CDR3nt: TGTGCCAGCAGCTCTAGCGGGGCCATCTACAATGAGCAGTTCTTC

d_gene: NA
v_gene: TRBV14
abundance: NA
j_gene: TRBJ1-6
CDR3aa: CASSQNFVNSVLHF
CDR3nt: TGTGCCAGCAGCCAAAATTTTGTTAATTCGGTCCTCCACTTT

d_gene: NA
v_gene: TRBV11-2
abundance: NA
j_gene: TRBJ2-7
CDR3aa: CASSLRGGLYEQYF
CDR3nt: TGTGCCAGCAGCTTAAGGGGGGGGCTCTACGAGCAGTACTTC

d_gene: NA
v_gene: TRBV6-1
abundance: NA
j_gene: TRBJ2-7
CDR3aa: CASSGGAGVSRSYEQYF
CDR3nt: TGTGCCAGCAGTGGGGGGGCGGGAGTCTCCCGCTCCTACGAGCAGTACTTC

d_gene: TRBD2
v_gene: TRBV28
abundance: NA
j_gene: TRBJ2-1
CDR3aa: CASALTSGYNEQFF
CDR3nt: TGTGCCAGCGCCCTAACTAGCGGTTACAATGAGCAGTTCTTC

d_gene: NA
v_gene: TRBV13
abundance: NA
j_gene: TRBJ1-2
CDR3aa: CASSFWAFDYGYTF
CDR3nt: TGTGCCAGCAGCTTTTGGGCATTCGACTATGGCTACACCTTC

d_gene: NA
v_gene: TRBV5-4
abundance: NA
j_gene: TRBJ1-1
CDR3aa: CASSSPPGTEAFF
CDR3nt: TGTGCCAGCAGCTCACCCCCCGGCACTGAAGCTTTCTTT

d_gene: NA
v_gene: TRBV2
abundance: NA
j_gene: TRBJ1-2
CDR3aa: CASSVVRPGDYGYTF
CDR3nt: TGTGCCAGCAGTGTGGTTCGTCCCGGAGACTATGGCTACACCTTC

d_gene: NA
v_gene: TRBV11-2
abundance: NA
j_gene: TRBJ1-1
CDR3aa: CASSLDRRGNTEAFF
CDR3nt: TGTGCCAGCAGCTTAGATAGGCGGGGCAACACTGAAGCTTTCTTT

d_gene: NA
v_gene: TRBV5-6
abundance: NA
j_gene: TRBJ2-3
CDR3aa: CASSPGGIDTQYF
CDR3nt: TGTGCCAGCAGCCCCGGGGGAATAGATACGCAGTATTTT

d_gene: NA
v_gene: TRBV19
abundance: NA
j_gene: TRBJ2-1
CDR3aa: CASTISPGNEQFF
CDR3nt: TGTGCCAGTACCATAAGCCCGGGGAATGAGCAGTTCTTC

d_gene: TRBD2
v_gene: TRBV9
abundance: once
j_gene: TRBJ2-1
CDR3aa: CASSAGTSGRRQFF
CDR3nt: TGTGCCAGCAGCGCAGGGACTAGCGGGAGGCGGCAGTTCTTC

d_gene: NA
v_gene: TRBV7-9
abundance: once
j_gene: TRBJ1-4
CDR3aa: CASSLIRQVEEKLFF
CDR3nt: TGTGCCAGCAGCTTAATTCGACAAGTCGAGGAAAAACTGTTTTTT

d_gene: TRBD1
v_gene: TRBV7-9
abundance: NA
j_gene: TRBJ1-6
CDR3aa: CASSQPGWGQGNSPLHF
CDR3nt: TGTGCCAGCAGCCAACCCGGCTGGGGACAGGGTAATTCACCCCTCCACTTT

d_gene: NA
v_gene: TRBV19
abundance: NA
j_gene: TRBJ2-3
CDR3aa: CASKLASTTDTQYF
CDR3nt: TGTGCCAGTAAACTAGCTAGCACCACAGATACGCAGTATTTT

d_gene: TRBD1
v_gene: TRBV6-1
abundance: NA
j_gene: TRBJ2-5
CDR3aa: CASSGSTGGGLETQYF
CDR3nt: TGTGCCAGCAGTGGGTCGACAGGGGGTGGGTTAGAGACCCAGTACTTC

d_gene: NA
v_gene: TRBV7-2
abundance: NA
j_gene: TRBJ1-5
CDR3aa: CASSVDSLYQPQHF
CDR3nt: TGTGCCAGCAGCGTCGACAGCCTTTATCAGCCCCAGCATTTT

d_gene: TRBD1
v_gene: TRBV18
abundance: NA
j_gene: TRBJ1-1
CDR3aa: CASSQDRAGEAFF
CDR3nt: TGTGCCAGCTCACAAGACAGGGCTGGAGAAGCTTTCTTT

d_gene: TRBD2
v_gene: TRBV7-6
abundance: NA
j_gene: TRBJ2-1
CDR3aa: CASRALAGVYEQFF
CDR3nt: TGTGCCAGCAGAGCACTAGCGGGAGTGTATGAGCAGTTCTTC

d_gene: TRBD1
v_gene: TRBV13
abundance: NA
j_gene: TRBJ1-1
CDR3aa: CASSAVPGQGTNTEAFF
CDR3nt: TGTGCCAGCAGCGCGGTCCCGGGACAGGGAACGAACACTGAAGCTTTCTTT

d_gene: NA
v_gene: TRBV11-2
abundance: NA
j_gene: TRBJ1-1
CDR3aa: CASSLKQVLNTEAFF
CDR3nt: TGTGCCAGCAGCTTAAAGCAGGTCCTGAACACTGAAGCTTTCTTT

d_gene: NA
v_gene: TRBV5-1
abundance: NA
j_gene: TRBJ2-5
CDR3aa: CASTGQETQYF
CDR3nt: TGCGCCAGCACCGGTCAAGAGACCCAGTACTTC

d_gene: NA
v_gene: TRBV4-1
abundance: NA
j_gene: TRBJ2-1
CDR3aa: CASSQDLARTEQFF
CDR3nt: TGCGCCAGCAGCCAAGATCTAGCGCGCACAGAGCAGTTCTTC

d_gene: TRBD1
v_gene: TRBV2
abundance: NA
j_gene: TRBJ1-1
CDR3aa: CASTFDRAVNTEAFF
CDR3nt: TGTGCCAGCACCTTCGACAGGGCGGTCAACACTGAAGCTTTCTTT

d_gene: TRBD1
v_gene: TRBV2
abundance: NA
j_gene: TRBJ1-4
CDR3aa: CASSPGIQGGEKLFF
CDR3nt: TGTGCCAGCAGTCCTGGGATACAGGGGGGTGAAAAACTGTTTTTT

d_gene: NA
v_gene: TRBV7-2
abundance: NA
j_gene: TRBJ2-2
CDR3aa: CASLATNTGELFF
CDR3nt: TGTGCCAGCCTAGCAACGAACACCGGGGAGCTGTTTTTT

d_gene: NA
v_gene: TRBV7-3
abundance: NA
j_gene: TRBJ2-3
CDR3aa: CASSLTSDTSTDTQYF
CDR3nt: TGTGCCAGCAGCTTAACTAGCGACACTAGCACAGATACGCAGTATTTT

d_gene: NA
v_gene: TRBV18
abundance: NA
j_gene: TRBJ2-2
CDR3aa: CASSRDLASNTGELFF
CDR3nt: TGTGCCAGCTCCCGAGACCTAGCCTCGAACACCGGGGAGCTGTTTTTT

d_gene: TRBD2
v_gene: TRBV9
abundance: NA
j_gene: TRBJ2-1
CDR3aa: CASSALAASYNEQFF
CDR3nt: TGTGCCAGCAGCGCGCTAGCGGCGAGCTACAATGAGCAGTTCTTC